The clone carrying this T cell receptor beta chain turned up a few times. Living in about two dozen US areas, the participants were between roughly 18 and 90 years of age. Measured with immunoSEQ multiplex PCR; TCRdb has only the in-frame clones, and not every one. The table lists approximately 350,000 clones, less than 90% of them singletons. These data originate in a study of blood T cell repertoires in COVID-19. Study-wide context: Sites across the United States, Italy and Spain contributed samples from acute and convalescent COVID-19. PBMCs, B-cell-depleted T cells, or T cells provided the cDNA or gDNA that made up the material.

The CDR3 runs to 12 residues. CDR1 SQVTM and CDR2 ANQGSEA come from the germline V gene. Trimming cost V 7 bases and J 7 bases; bases outside gene matches: 9. The chain has TRBV29-1 and TRBJ1-2; TRBD1 agrees at 7 bases. Sequencing was done on a sample of PBMCs or T cells enriched from blood (not recorded which). The TCR comes from a woman in her forties or fifties who had recovered from COVID-19. The CDR3 loop is CSAWTGEAGYTF. For the CDR3, the DNA is TGCAGCGCCTGGACAGGAGAGGCTGGCTACACCTTC.